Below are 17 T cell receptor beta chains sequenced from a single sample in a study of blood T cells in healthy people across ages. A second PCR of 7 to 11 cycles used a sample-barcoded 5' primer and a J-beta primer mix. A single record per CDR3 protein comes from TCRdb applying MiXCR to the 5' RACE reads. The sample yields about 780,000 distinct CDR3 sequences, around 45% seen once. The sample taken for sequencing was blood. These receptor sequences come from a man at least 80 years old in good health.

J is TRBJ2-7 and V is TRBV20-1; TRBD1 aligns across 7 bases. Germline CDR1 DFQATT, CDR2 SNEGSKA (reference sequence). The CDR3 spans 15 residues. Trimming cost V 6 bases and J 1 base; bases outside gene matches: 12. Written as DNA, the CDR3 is TGCAGTGCGCCGACCCGACAGGGATTTTCCTACGAGCAGTACTTC. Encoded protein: CSAPTRQGFSYEQYF.

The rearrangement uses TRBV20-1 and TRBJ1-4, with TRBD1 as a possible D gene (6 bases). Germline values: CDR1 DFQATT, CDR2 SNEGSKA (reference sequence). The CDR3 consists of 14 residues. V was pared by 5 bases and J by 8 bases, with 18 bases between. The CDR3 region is CSADPRQGHEKLFF. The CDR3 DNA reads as TGCAGTGCTGATCCGCGGCAGGGGCACGAAAAACTGTTTTTT.

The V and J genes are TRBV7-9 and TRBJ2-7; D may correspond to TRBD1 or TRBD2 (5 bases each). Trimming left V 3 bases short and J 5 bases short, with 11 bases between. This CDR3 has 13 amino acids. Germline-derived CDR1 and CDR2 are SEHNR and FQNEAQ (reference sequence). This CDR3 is CASSFGGSDEQYF. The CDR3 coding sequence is TGTGCCAGCAGCTTTGGGGGAAGCGACGAGCAGTACTTC.

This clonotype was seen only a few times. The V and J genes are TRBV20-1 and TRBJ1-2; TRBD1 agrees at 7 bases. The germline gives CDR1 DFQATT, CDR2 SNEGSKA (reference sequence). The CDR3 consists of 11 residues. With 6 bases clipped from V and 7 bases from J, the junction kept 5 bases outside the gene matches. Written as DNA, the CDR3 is TGCAGTGCCAACACAGGGGTTGGCTACACCTTC. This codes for CSANTGVGYTF.

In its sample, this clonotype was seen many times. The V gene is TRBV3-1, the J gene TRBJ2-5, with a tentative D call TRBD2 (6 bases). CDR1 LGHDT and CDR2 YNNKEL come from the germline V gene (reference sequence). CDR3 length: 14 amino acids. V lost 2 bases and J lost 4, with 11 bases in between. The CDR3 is CASSQQEGLETQYF. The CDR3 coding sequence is TGTGCCAGCAGCCAACAGGAGGGACTAGAGACCCAGTACTTC.

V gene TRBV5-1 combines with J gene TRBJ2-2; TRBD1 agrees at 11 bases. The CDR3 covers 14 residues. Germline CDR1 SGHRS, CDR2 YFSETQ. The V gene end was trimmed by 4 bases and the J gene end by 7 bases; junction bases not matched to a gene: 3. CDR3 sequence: CASSRTGGGGELFF. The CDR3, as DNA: TGCGCCAGCAGCAGGACAGGGGGCGGCGGGGAGCTGTTTTTT. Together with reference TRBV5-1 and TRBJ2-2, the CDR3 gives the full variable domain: KAGVTQTPRYLIKTRGQQVTLSCSPISGHRSVSWYQQTPGQGLQFLFEYFSETQRNKGNFPGRFSGRQFSNSRSEMNVSTLELGDSALYLCASSRTGGGGELFFGEGSRLTVL.

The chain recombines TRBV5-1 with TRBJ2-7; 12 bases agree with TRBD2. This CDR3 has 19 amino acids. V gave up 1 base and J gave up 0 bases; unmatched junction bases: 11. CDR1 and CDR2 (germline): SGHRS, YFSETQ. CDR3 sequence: CASSLNAGLAGSNSYEQYF. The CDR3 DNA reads TGCGCCAGCAGCTTGAATGCCGGACTAGCGGGATCTAACTCCTACGAGCAGTACTTC.

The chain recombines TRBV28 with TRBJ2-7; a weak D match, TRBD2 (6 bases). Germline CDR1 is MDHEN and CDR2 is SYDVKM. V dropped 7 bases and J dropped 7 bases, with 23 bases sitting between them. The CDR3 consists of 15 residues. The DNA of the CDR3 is TGTGCCAGCACCTTGACTAGGTCCCACTACAATGAGCAGTACTTC. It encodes CASTLTRSHYNEQYF.

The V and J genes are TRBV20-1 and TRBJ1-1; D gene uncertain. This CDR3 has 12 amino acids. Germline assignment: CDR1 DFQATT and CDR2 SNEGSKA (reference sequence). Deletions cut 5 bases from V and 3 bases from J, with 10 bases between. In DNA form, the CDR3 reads TGCAGTGCTGGAAGAGTGGACACTGAAGCTTTCTTT. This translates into CSAGRVDTEAFF.

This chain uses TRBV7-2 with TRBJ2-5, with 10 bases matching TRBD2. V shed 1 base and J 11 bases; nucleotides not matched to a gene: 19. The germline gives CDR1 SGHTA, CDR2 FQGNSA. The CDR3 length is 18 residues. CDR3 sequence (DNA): TGTGCCAGCAGCTTAGATCTTAGGGGACTAGCGACTTACAATGAGCAGTACTTC. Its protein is CASSLDLRGLATYNEQYF.

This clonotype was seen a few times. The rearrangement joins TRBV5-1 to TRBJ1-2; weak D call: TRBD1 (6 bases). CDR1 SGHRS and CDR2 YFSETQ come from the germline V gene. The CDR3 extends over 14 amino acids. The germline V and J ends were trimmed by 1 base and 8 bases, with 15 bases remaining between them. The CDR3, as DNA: TGCGCCAGCAGCTTGCCAGGGGCTGGATGGGGCTACACCTTC. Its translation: CASSLPGAGWGYTF.

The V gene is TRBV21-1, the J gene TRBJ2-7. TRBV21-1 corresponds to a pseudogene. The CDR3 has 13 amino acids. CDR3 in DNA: TGTGCCAGCAGCAAAGGGCAGGCCGACGAGCAGTACTTC. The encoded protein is CASSKGQADEQYF.

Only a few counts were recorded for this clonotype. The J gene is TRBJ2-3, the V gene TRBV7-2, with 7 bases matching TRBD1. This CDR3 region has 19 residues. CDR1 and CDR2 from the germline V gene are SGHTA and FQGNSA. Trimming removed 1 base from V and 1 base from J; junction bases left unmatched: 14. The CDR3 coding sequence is TGTGCCAGCAGCTTAGTGGTGGCAACAGGGGCGAGCGGCACAGATACGCAGTATTTT. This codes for CASSLVVATGASGTDTQYF.

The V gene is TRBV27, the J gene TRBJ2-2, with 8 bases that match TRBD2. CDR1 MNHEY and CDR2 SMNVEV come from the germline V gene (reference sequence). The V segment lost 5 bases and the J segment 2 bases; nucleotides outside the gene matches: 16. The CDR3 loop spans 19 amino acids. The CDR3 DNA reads TGTGCCAGCAGTCTGCCCACCGGGGGGGGGCGTAGAAACACCGGGGAGCTGTTTTTT. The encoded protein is CASSLPTGGGRRNTGELFF.

CDR3 loop: CAIGTGAGNTIYF. The CDR3 DNA is TGTGCCATTGGGACAGGGGCTGGAAACACCATATATTTT. The chain carries TRBV10-3 and TRBJ1-3, with 10 bases fitting TRBD1. This CDR3 contains 13 residues. V lost 9 bases to trimming and J lost 2 bases; unmatched junction nucleotides: 1. Germline V gives CDR1 ENHRY, CDR2 SYGVKD.

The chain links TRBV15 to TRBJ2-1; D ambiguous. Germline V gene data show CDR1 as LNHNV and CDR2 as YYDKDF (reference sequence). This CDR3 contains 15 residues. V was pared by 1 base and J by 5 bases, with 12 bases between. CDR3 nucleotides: TGTGCCACCAGCAGAGTGCGGACCAAAGACAATGAGCAGTTCTTC. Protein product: CATSRVRTKDNEQFF.

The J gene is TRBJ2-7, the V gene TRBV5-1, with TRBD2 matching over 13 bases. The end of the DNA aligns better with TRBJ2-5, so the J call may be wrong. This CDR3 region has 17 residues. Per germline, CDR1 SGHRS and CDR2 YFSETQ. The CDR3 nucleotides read TGCGCCAGCAGCTTGCCAACTAGCGGGAGGGCCGGGGAGACCCAGTACTTC. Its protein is CASSLPTSGRAGETQYF.